This T cell receptor (beta chain) was sequenced during a study of PD-L1 blockade in urothelial cancer. Study details: The median T cell count in blood samples was 140,000 to 150,000.

Sample contribution per patient ranged from 1 to 8, covering pretreatment and on-treatment. This CDR3 is built from 14 residues. CDR1 and CDR2 (germline): LNHNV, YYDKDF (reference sequence). V was clipped by 2 bases and J by 7 bases, with 11 bases between them. Sequenced by immunoSEQ multiplex PCR; TCRdb stores in-frame clones only, minus some. The top ten clones hold about 3.5% of a sample with 30,000 to 40,000 clones, more than 65% of them seen once. This sample comprised PBMCs, obtained around atezolizumab (anti-PD-L1) treatment. The chain combines TRBV15 with TRBJ2-2; TRBD1 is a possible D gene (6 bases). The receptor was derived from an older man with urothelial cancer. The CDR3 spells CATSRQTGFGELFF. For the CDR3, the DNA is TGTGCCACCAGCAGACAAACAGGGTTCGGGGAGCTGTTTTTT.